This T cell receptor (beta chain) is from a study of human T cells and chemical hapten exposure. TCRdb re-derived calls from the RACE reads in MiXCR, one entry per CDR3 protein. The table shows about 80,000 distinct CDR3 sequences, with about 15% occurring only once. Documented time point: pre-sensitization, week 0. Treatment described: therapeutic diphenylcyclopropenone sensitization with weekly scalp DPC. Study outcomes and limitations: TCRs exceeding 1 in 1000 frequency stayed unchanged with DPC sensitization. Expanded TCRs produced significantly more large CDR3 similarity clusters than controls did.

The CDR3 spans 16 residues. Trimming removed 8 bases from V and 3 bases from J; junction bases left unmatched: 14. From germline, CDR1 is MNHEY and CDR2 SMNVEV (reference sequence). For this clonotype: What it binds is not known.

J is TRBJ2-3 and V is TRBV27; TRBD1 matches 7 bases. This TCR derives from a woman aged 45-60 years with alopecia areata. Some clones in this sample may be carry-over from other donors' samples. Sequenced here: whole blood, sampled in connection with sensitization to the hapten diphenylcyclopropenone (DPC). The CDR3, as DNA: TGTGCCAGCCTCTCCCCCCCGGGACAGCGGACAGATACGCAGTATTTT. Its protein is CASLSPPGQRTDTQYF.